Below are 19 T cell receptor beta chains sequenced from a single sample in a study of OX40 agonist ivuxolimab in advanced cancers. Clones were sequenced by immunoSEQ multiplex PCR, and TCRdb holds only the in-frame ones, with some missing. The table has around 65,000 clones, about 92% seen once. The sample in question was CD4+ or CD8+ T cells sorted from blood, obtained in a trial of the OX40 agonist ivuxolimab. Every receptor here comes from an adult with an advanced solid tumor such as melanoma, head and neck, liver or kidney cancer.

V usage is TRBV9 and J usage is TRBJ1-4, with D perhaps TRBD1 (6 bases). Germline loops: CDR1 SGDLS, CDR2 YYNGEE. The CDR3 runs to 15 residues. V lost 5 bases, J lost 6 bases, and 17 bases lay in between. The CDR3 bases are TGTGCCAGCAGTGTCACAGGGACTTTGTATGAAAAACTGTTTTTT. Its protein product is CASSVTGTLYEKLFF. Combining the CDR3 with reference TRBV9 and TRBJ1-4 gives the whole variable domain DSGVTQTPKHLITATGQRVTLRCSPRSGDLSVYWYQQSLDQGLQFLIQYYNGEERAKGNILERFSAQQFPDLHSELNLSSLELGDSALYFCASSVTGTLYEKLFFGSGTQLSVL.

The V call is TRBV2, the J call TRBJ2-4; no definite D call. V gave up 6 bases and J gave up 6 bases, with 9 bases separating them. Germline V lookup: CDR1 SNHLY, CDR2 FYNNEI. The CDR3 has 12 amino acids. CDR3 bases: TGTGCCAGCAGCGCAACAGCAAACATTCAGTACTTC. Protein product: CASSATANIQYF.

The rearrangement uses TRBV18 and TRBJ1-2; D possibly corresponds to TRBD1 (5 bases). Looked up from germline, CDR1 is KGHSH and CDR2 is LQKENI. CDR3 length: 17 residues. Trimming took 0 bases from V and 0 from J, leaving 14 bases between them. CDR3 region: CASSPPSAGSTNYGYTF. The DNA for the CDR3 is TGTGCCAGCTCACCACCCTCCGCAGGGTCAACTAACTATGGCTACACCTTC. Full variable domain (outside the CDR3, taken from reference TRBV18 and TRBJ1-2): NAGVMQNPRHLVRRRGQEARLRCSPMKGHSHVYWYRQLPEEGLKFMVYLQKENIIDESGMPKERFSAEFPKEGPSILRIQQVVRGDSAAYFCASSPPSAGSTNYGYTFGSGTRLTVV.

The rearrangement uses TRBV6-1 and TRBJ2-7; 10 bases align to TRBD1. Trimming at V came to 5 bases and at J to 5 bases, leaving 9 bases not matched to a gene. The germline gives CDR1 MNHNS, CDR2 SASEGT. The CDR3 covers 15 residues. The CDR3 protein is CASSSRTGGRNEQYF. The CDR3 DNA is TGTGCCAGCAGTTCCCGGACAGGGGGAAGAAACGAGCAGTACTTC.

The chain uses TRBV9 and TRBJ2-7; D is ambiguous. CDR1 and CDR2 (germline): SGDLS, YYNGEE. The ends were cut back, 3 bases at V and 1 base at J, with 8 bases in the middle. This CDR3 spans 13 amino acids. The CDR3 DNA sequence: TGTGCCAGCAGCGCCATAGGTTCCTACGAGCAGTACTTC. Amino acids: CASSAIGSYEQYF. The whole variable domain, remainder taken from reference TRBV9 and TRBJ2-7, is DSGVTQTPKHLITATGQRVTLRCSPRSGDLSVYWYQQSLDQGLQFLIQYYNGEERAKGNILERFSAQQFPDLHSELNLSSLELGDSALYFCASSAIGSYEQYFGPGTRLTVT.

This chain uses TRBV5-1 with TRBJ2-3, with 8 bases aligning to TRBD2. V was clipped by 4 bases and J by 0 bases; unmatched bases: 4. There are 15 residues in the CDR3. The germline gives CDR1 SGHRS, CDR2 YFSETQ. The CDR3 loop is CASSVSGGSTDTQYF. For the CDR3, the DNA is TGCGCCAGCAGCGTATCGGGGGGGAGCACAGATACGCAGTATTTT.

The chain joins TRBV11-3 to TRBJ2-3; TRBD2 matches at 9 bases. The CDR3 is 17 residues long. V lost 5 bases and J lost 0; bases outside the gene matches: 9. The germline V gene has CDR1 SGHNT and CDR2 YENEEA. The CDR3: CASSPYSGSHSTDTQYF. CDR3 bases: TGTGCCAGCAGCCCATATAGCGGGAGCCACAGCACAGATACGCAGTATTTT.

The rearrangement links TRBV30 to TRBJ1-1; D is unresolved. The V end was cut by 2 bases, the J end by 7 bases, with 14 bases between. The germline gives CDR1 GTSNPN, CDR2 SVGIG (reference sequence). This CDR3 spans 13 amino acids. CDR3 amino acids: CAWSPNGGGEAFF. The CDR3 DNA reads TGTGCCTGGAGTCCCAACGGAGGTGGTGAAGCTTTCTTT.

The chain links TRBV7-8 to TRBJ1-4; 9 positions match TRBD1. The CDR3 loop spans 15 amino acids. Per germline, CDR1 SGHVS and CDR2 FQNEAQ. V shed 5 bases and J 8 bases; nucleotides not matched to a gene: 9. The chain's CDR3 is CASSPRQGVLEKLFF. As DNA, the CDR3 is TGTGCCAGCAGCCCGCGACAGGGGGTACTAGAAAAACTGTTTTTT.

The J gene is TRBJ2-1, the V gene TRBV11-2; 8 bases agree with TRBD2. Trimming cost V 1 base and J 9 bases; bases outside gene matches: 11. This CDR3 comprises 16 residues. CDR1 SGHAT and CDR2 FQNNGV come from the germline V gene. The CDR3 reads CASSLGISGSWSEQFF. The CDR3 nucleotides read TGTGCCAGCAGCTTAGGTATCAGCGGGAGTTGGAGTGAGCAGTTCTTC.

V and J are TRBV7-8 and TRBJ1-1; D might be TRBD1 (5 bases). CDR1 and CDR2 (germline): SGHVS, FQNEAQ. This CDR3 has 16 amino acids. Trimming took 0 bases from V and 4 from J, leaving 15 bases between them. The CDR3 spells CASSLALQVGSTEAFF. Written as DNA, the CDR3 is TGTGCCAGCAGCTTAGCGCTACAGGTTGGGAGCACTGAAGCTTTCTTT.

The chain links TRBV6-1 to TRBJ2-5; D remains unclear. Germline CDR1 is MNHNS and CDR2 is SASEGT. The CDR3 runs 12 residues. The V gene lost 3 bases and the J gene lost 6 bases, with 8 bases spanning the gap. CDR3: CASSEGWKTQYF. CDR3 nucleotide sequence: TGTGCCAGCAGTGAGGGATGGAAGACCCAGTACTTC.

The V call is TRBV11-3, the J call TRBJ2-1, with TRBD2 as a possible D gene (5 bases). V shed 4 bases and J shed 0 bases, with 13 bases lying between them. The CDR3 runs to 16 residues. The V gene's germline CDR1 is SGHNT and CDR2 YENEEA. The CDR3 here is CASSSRGGSSYNEQFF. CDR3 nucleotides: TGTGCCAGCAGCTCCCGGGGTGGAAGCTCCTACAATGAGCAGTTCTTC.

This CDR3 reads CASSLARRQPPYEQYF. DNA of the CDR3: TGTGCCAGCAGCTTAGCGAGGAGACAGCCCCCCTACGAGCAGTACTTC. The chain carries TRBV7-8 and TRBJ2-7, with D possibly TRBD1 on 5 matching bases. This CDR3 contains 16 residues. Germline V gene sequence: CDR1 SGHVS, CDR2 FQNEAQ. V gave up 0 bases and J gave up 2 bases, with 14 bases separating them.

The gene calls are TRBV9 and TRBJ2-1, with 7 positions matching TRBD1. CDR1 is SGDLS, CDR2 YYNGEE, per germline. The CDR3 runs to 16 residues. V was pared by 0 bases and J by 7 bases, with 10 bases of the junction left unmatched. The CDR3 region has the DNA TGTGCCAGCAGCGTAGCTACGACAGGGTTCATGAATGAGCAGTTCTTC. Translated: CASSVATTGFMNEQFF.

For the CDR3, the DNA is TGTGCCAGCAGTCGCGGACAGGGCAGGAATGAGCAGTTCTTC. It yields the protein CASSRGQGRNEQFF. This chain connects TRBV6-5 to TRBJ2-1; 8 nucleotides line up with TRBD1. Germline V gene sequence: CDR1 MNHEY, CDR2 SVGAGI. CDR3 length: 14 residues. After removal of 5 bases from V and 7 bases from J, the junction contained 7 bases not matched to a gene.

The V gene is TRBV5-1, the J gene TRBJ2-2, with TRBD2 as a possible D gene (6 bases). Trimming removed 4 bases at V and 6 bases at J, with 25 bases between. CDR1 is SGHRS, CDR2 YFSETQ, per germline. The CDR3 runs to 18 residues. The DNA for the CDR3 is TGCGCCAGCAGCGGGGGGACTTGGTCGACTAGTGACGCCGGGGAGCTGTTTTTT. Protein product: CASSGGTWSTSDAGELFF.

The rearrangement links TRBV7-3 to TRBJ2-2; a possible D gene is TRBD2 (7 bases). Looked up from germline, CDR1 is SGHTA and CDR2 is FQGTGA. V was trimmed by 0 bases and J by 1 base, leaving 9 bases between them. The CDR3 sequence is 16 residues long. CDR3 amino acids: CASSLTGGGNTGELFF. The CDR3 DNA reads as TGTGCCAGCAGCTTAACAGGGGGGGGGAACACCGGGGAGCTGTTTTTT. Combining the CDR3 with reference TRBV7-3 and TRBJ2-2 gives the whole variable domain GAGVSQTPSNKVTEKGKYVELRCDPISGHTALYWYRQSLGQGPEFLIYFQGTGAADDSGLPNDRFFAVRPEGSVSTLKIQRTERGDSAVYLCASSLTGGGNTGELFFGEGSRLTVL.

The CDR3 region has the DNA TGTGCCAGTAGTATAGGTGAAGGGTACGAGCAGTACTTC. This sequence encodes CASSIGEGYEQYF. The rearrangement links TRBV19 to TRBJ2-7; D is unresolved. The CDR3 consists of 13 residues. The ends were cut back, 1 base at V and 4 bases at J, with 8 bases in the middle. The germline V gene encodes CDR1 LNHDA and CDR2 SQIVND (reference sequence).